By share, the clone carrying this TCR beta chain counts as medium-sized. This entry is derived from a study of molecular identifiers for immune sequencing clone quantification. The CDR3 sequence is 14 residues long. Germline CDR1 and CDR2: MDHEN and SYDVKM. The V and J ends lost 6 bases and 4 bases respectively, with 16 bases between them. Using its own MiXCR run on the PCR reads, TCRdb lists one record per CDR3 protein. The profile covers approximately 10,000 distinct CDR3 sequences, with around a fifth appearing a single time and approximately 1.5% taken by the ten largest. The receptor was isolated from a human donor in good health. Some libraries in this study had Jurkat cell RNA spiked in. V is TRBV28 and J is TRBJ2-7; no clear D gene. Source material: naive CD8+ T cells from blood, with Jurkat cell RNA spiked in. Noted subset: FACS-sorted CD8+CD4-CCR7+CD45RA+ naive T cells. CDR3 in DNA: TGTGCCAGCAGCTTCCTTGGGGATCGATACGAGCAGTACTTC. This sequence encodes CASSFLGDRYEQYF.